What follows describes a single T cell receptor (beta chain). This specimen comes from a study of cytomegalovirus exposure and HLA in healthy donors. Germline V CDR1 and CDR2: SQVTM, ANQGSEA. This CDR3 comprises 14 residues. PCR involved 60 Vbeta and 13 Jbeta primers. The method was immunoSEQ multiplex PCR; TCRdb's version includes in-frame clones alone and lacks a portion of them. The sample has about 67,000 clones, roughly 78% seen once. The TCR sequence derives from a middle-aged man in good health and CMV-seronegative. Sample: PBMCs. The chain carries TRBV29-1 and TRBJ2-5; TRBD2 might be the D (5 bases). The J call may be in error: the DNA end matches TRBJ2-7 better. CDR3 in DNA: TGCAGCGTTGTGGCGGGTGGCAAAGGCTACGAGCAGTACTTC. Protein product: CSVVAGGKGYEQYF.